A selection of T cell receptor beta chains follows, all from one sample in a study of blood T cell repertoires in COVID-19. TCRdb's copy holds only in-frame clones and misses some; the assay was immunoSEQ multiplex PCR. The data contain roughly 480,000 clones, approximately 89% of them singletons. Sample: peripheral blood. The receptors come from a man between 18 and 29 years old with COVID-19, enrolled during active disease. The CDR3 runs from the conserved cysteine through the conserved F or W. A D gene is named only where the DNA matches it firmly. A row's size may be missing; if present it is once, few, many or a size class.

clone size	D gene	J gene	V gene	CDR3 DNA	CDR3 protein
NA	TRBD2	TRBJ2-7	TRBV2	TGTGCCAGCAGGTCCCTAGCGGGAGGATCCTACGAGCAGTACTTC	CASRSLAGGSYEQYF
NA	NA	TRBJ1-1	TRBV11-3	TGTGCCAGCAGCCGCGACAGGCCGGACACTGAAGCTTTCTTT	CASSRDRPDTEAFF
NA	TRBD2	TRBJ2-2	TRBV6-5	TGTGCCAGCAGTAGCGGGGCGAACACCGGGGAGCTGTTTTTT	CASSSGANTGELFF
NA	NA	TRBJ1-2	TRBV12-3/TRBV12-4	TGTGCCAGCAAACAGACACGTAACTATGGCTACACCTTC	CASKQTRNYGYTF
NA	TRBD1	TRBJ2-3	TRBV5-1	TGTGCCAGCAGCTACGGGACAGCTTATACAGATACGCAGTATTTT	CASSYGTAYTDTQYF
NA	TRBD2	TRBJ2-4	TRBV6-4	TGTGCCAGCAGTGACTCGAGGCTAGCGGGAGTATCACAGTACTTC	CASSDSRLAGVSQYF
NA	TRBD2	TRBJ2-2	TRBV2	TGTGCCAGCAGTGTAAATGCGGGAGTGGACACCGGGGAGCTGTTTTTT	CASSVNAGVDTGELFF
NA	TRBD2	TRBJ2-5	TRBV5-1	TGCGCCAGCAGCTTGCCGGGAGGGTACGAGACCCAGTACTTC	CASSLPGGYETQYF
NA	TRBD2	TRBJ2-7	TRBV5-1	TGCGCCAGCAGCTTGGAGACTAGCGGGGGGTACGAGCAGTACTTC	CASSLETSGGYEQYF
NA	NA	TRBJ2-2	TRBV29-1	TGCAGCGTTCCACGAGGGGGAACGGACGGGGAGCTGTTTTTT	CSVPRGGTDGELFF
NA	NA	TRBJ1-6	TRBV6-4	TGTGCCAGCAGTGACTCGGGTGGGGGAGGTTCACCCCTCCACTTT	CASSDSGGGGSPLHF
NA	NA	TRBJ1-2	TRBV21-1	TGTGCCAGCAGCAAAGTTGACAGGGGAAAGGGGTATGGCTACACCTTC	CASSKVDRGKGYGYTF
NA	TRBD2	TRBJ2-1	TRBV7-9	TGTGCCAGCAGCTCCGGACTAGCGGACAATGAGCAGTTCTTC	CASSSGLADNEQFF
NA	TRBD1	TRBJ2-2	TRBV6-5	TGTGCCAGCAGTACCGGACAGGGGGTCCCCGGGGAGCTGTTTTTT	CASSTGQGVPGELFF
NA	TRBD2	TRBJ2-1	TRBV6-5	TGTGCCACCAAAGGACTAGCCGCCTACAATGAGCAGTTCTTC	CATKGLAAYNEQFF
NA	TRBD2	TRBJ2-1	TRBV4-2	TGTGCCAGCAGCCAAAACCCGGGGATTTCGGGGAGGGCCTTCAATGAGCAGTTCTTC	CASSQNPGISGRAFNEQFF
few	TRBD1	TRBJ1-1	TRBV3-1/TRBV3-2	TGTGCCAGCAGCCGCCCTGCCGGGACAGACACTGAAGCTTTCTTT	CASSRPAGTDTEAFF
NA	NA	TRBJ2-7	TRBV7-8	TGTGCCAGCAGCGCAACAGTCCAAACCTACGAGCAGTACTTC	CASSATVQTYEQYF
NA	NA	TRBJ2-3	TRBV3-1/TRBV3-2	TGTGCCAGCAGCCAGTTTCTAGCCGAGGCAGATACGCAGTATTTT	CASSQFLAEADTQYF
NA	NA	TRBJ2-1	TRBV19	TGTGCCAGTAACCCGGCAGGTGAATACAATGAGCAGTTCTTC	CASNPAGEYNEQFF
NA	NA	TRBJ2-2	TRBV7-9	TGTGCCAGCTTCGTGAGGAAGACGAACACCGGGGAGCTGTTTTTT	CASFVRKTNTGELFF
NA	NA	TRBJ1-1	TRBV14	TGTGCCAGCAGCCAAGCGGCGAACAGGGTTCCGAACACTGAAGCTTTCTTT	CASSQAANRVPNTEAFF
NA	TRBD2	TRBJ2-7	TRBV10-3	TGTGCCATCAGTGACCCCGCCGGGACTAGCGGGAGGCAGAGCTACGAGCAGTACTTC	CAISDPAGTSGRQSYEQYF
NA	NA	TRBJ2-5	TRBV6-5	TGTGCCAGCAGTTACAACAAAGAGACCCAGTACTTC	CASSYNKETQYF
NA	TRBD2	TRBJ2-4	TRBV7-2	TGTGCCAGCAGCAATAGGACTAGCGGCATCGAGATCAAAAACATTCAGTACTTC	CASSNRTSGIEIKNIQYF
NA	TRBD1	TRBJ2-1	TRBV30	TGTGCCTGGACCAAGGGGGCAGGTTACAATGAGCAGTTCTTC	CAWTKGAGYNEQFF
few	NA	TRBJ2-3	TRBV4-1	TGCGCCAGCAGCGTTCAGGAAGATACGCAGTATTTT	CASSVQEDTQYF
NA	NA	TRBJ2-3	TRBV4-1	TGCGCCAGCAGCCAAGCGTTGACTAGCACAGATACGCAGTATTTT	CASSQALTSTDTQYF
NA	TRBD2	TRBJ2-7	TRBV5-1	TGCGCCAGCAGCTTGCAGACTAGCGGGATTTCCTACGAGCAGTACTTC	CASSLQTSGISYEQYF
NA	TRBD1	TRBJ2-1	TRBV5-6	TGTGCCAGCAGCCCCCGGGACAGGTACAATGAGCAGTTCTTC	CASSPRDRYNEQFF
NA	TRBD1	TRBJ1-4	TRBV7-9	TGTGCCAGCAGCCCAGGGACAGGAGGTGAAAAACTGTTTTTT	CASSPGTGGEKLFF
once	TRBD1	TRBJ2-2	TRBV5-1	TGCGCCAGCAGCTTTACCGGGACAGGGAATACCGGGGAGCTGTTTTTT	CASSFTGTGNTGELFF
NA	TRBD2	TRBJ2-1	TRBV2	TGTGCCAGCAGTATTGGACTAGCGGACAATGAGCAGTTCTTC	CASSIGLADNEQFF
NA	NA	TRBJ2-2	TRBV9	TGTGCCAGCAGCGCCTTTACCGGGGAGCTGTTTTTT	CASSAFTGELFF
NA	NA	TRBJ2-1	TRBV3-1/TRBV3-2	TGTGCCAGCAGTTATTCGGGGGAGCAGTTCTTC	CASSYSGEQFF
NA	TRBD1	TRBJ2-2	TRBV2	TGTGCCAGCAGTGCGACAGGGGGTTACACCGGGGAGCTGTTTTTT	CASSATGGYTGELFF
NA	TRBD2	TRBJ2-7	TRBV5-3	TGTGCCAGAAGCCCGCGCCCTGCAGGGCTCTCCGGGACTACCGCCTACGAGCAGTACTTC	CARSPRPAGLSGTTAYEQYF
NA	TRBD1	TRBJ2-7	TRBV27	TGTGCCACCAGACGCGACAGGGGTGGCTACGAGCAGTACTTC	CATRRDRGGYEQYF
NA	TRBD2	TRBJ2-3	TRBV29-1	TGCAGCGTTGCCAGGGGACTAGCCGATACGCAGTATTTT	CSVARGLADTQYF
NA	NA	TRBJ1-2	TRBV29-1	TGCAGCGACTTACGGGTAGACTACACCTTC	CSDLRVDYTF
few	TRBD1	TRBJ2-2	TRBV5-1	TGCGCCAGCAGCCGATCAGGGGGTAAAGGCCCCGGGGAGCTGTTTTTT	CASSRSGGKGPGELFF
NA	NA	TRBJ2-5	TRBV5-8	TGTGCCAGCAGCTTGGGTTCGGTGGGCATTCAAGAGACCCAGTACTTC	CASSLGSVGIQETQYF
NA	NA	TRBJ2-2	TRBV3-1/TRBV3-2	TGTGCCAGCAGCCGAACAAACACCGGGGAGCTGTTTTTT	CASSRTNTGELFF
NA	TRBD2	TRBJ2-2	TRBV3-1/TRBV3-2	TGTGCCAGCAGTCTTAGCGGGACGAACACCGGGGAGCTGTTTTTT	CASSLSGTNTGELFF
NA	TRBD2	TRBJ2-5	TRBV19	TGTGCCAGTAGCCTCGGGACTAGCGGAATAGAGGTTGAGACCCAGTACTTC	CASSLGTSGIEVETQYF
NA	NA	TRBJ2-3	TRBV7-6	TGTGCCAGCAGCTTGGGCGGGACCAATAGACGGACGCAGTATTTT	CASSLGGTNRRTQYF
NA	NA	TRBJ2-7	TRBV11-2	TGTGCCAGCAGCTTTTCACAGGGTTCCTACGAGCAGTACTTC	CASSFSQGSYEQYF
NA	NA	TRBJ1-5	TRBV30	TGTGCCTGTGGGGGGGGTGGGCATCAGCCCCAGCATTTT	CACGGGGHQPQHF
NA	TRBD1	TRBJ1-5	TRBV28	TGTGCCAGCAGTAAACTCACAGGGGGCGCGGGGCAGCCCCAGCATTTT	CASSKLTGGAGQPQHF
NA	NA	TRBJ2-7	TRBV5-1	TGCGCCAGCAGCTTGGAAATAGGGGCGGTCTACGAGCAGTACTTC	CASSLEIGAVYEQYF
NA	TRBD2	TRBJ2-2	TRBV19	TGTGCCAGTAGTAAGCCGGGACTAGCGGGAGGGCACACCGGGGAGCTGTTTTTT	CASSKPGLAGGHTGELFF